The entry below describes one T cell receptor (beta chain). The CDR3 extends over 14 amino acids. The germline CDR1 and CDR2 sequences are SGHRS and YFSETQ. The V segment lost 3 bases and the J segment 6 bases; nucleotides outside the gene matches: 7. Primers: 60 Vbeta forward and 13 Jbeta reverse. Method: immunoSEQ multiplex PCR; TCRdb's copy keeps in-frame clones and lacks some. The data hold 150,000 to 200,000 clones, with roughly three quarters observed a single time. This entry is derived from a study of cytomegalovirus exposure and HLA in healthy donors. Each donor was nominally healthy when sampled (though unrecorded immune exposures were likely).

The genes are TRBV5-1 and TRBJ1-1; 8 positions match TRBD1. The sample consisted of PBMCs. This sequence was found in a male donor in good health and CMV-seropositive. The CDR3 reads CASSSQGDRAEAFF. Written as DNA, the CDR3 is TGCGCCAGCAGCTCACAGGGGGATCGGGCTGAAGCTTTCTTT.